One and the same sample provided the 30 T cell receptor beta chains below, sequenced in a study of blood T cell repertoires in COVID-19. Profiled with immunoSEQ multiplex PCR; TCRdb holds only in-frame clones, not every one. Found here are 150,000 to 200,000 clones, roughly 80% of them singletons; the top ten hold roughly 15%. Sequences were obtained from peripheral blood. These receptors were collected from a woman in her 70s with COVID-19, enrolled during active disease.

This clone was detected a few times. The rearrangement uses TRBV18 and TRBJ1-3, with 10 bases that match TRBD1. This CDR3 comprises 19 residues. The V gene end was trimmed by 2 bases and the J gene end by 7 bases; junction bases not matched to a gene: 17. CDR1 KGHSH and CDR2 LQKENI come from the germline V gene. The CDR3 DNA sequence: TGTGCCAGCTCACCAATTCGACAAACCGGGACAGGGGAACGGAACACCATATATTTT. Translation gives CASSPIRQTGTGERNTIYF.

The chain employs TRBV6-5 and TRBJ2-3; no clear D. Between the trimmed V and J ends, which lost 4 bases and 5 bases, there was a span of 4 bases. This CDR3 region has 11 residues. CDR1 and CDR2 from the germline V gene are MNHEY and SVGAGI. The CDR3 protein is CASSFRDTQYF. The CDR3 bases are TGTGCCAGCAGTTTTAGAGATACGCAGTATTTT.

The rearrangement uses TRBV19 and TRBJ1-2; D possibly corresponds to TRBD1 (6 bases). V dropped 2 bases and J dropped 4 bases, with 8 bases sitting between them. This CDR3 is 13 amino acids long. Germline-derived CDR1 and CDR2 are LNHDA and SQIVND (reference sequence). The CDR3 reads CASSISDSYGYTF. The CDR3 coding sequence is TGTGCCAGTAGTATATCGGACAGCTATGGCTACACCTTC.

This clone was detected only a few times. The genes are TRBV28 and TRBJ1-2, with D uncertain. Germline lookup yields CDR1 MDHEN and CDR2 SYDVKM. Between the trimmed V and J ends, which lost 5 bases and 7 bases, there was a span of 23 bases. The CDR3 loop spans 16 amino acids. The CDR3 DNA sequence: TGTGCCAGCAGTAAAGTTACAGTGGCCCTAACGGTTGGCTACACCTTC. Residues: CASSKVTVALTVGYTF.

This sequence joins TRBV5-6 and TRBJ1-4; no clear D. This CDR3 has 14 residues. CDR1 is SGHDT and CDR2 is YYEEEE in the germline V gene. Trimming removed 1 base from V and 6 bases from J, with 10 bases in between. The CDR3, as DNA: TGTGCCAGCAGCTTGAAAGGAGGCGATGAAAAACTGTTTTTT. Its protein is CASSLKGGDEKLFF.

This clone was picked up a small number of times. The J gene is TRBJ1-2, the V gene TRBV5-4, with D maybe TRBD1 (6 bases). V lost 4 bases, J lost 8 bases, and 12 bases lay in between. The CDR3 extends over 12 amino acids. Per the germline V gene, CDR1 is SGHNT and CDR2 is YYREEE (reference sequence). The CDR3 loop is CASSAQGAGYTF. The CDR3 nucleotides are TGTGCCAGCAGCGCACAGGGCGCCGGCTACACCTTC.

The V call is TRBV9, the J call TRBJ1-4; D gene ambiguous. V lost 0 bases, J lost 8 bases, and 14 bases lay in between. Germline V gene data show CDR1 as SGDLS and CDR2 as YYNGEE. The CDR3 is 15 amino acids. The CDR3 region has the DNA TGTGCCAGCAGCGTAGGCGGTAGCCCCGGGGAAAAACTGTTTTTT. Amino acid sequence: CASSVGGSPGEKLFF.

The chain combines TRBV19 with TRBJ1-1, with D possibly TRBD1 on 5 matching bases. The CDR3 has 13 residues. Trimming stripped 6 bases from V and 4 bases from J, with 12 bases between. Germline-derived CDR1 and CDR2 are LNHDA and SQIVND (reference sequence). In nucleotides, the CDR3 is TGTGCCAGTAGAGAAACGGGGGTCACTGAAGCTTTCTTT. Its translation: CASRETGVTEAFF.

This sequence joins TRBV7-8 and TRBJ2-1, with TRBD1 identical over 9 bases. Germline V gives CDR1 SGHVS, CDR2 FQNEAQ. The CDR3 extends over 15 amino acids. Germline trimming cut 5 bases from V and 7 bases from J; bases unmatched to any gene: 9. For the CDR3, the DNA is TGTGCCAGCAGCCCAGGGACAGGGAGTTGGAATGAGCAGTTCTTC. It is translated as CASSPGTGSWNEQFF.

This chain connects TRBV5-6 to TRBJ2-3, with TRBD1 identical over 7 bases. Germline V gives CDR1 SGHDT, CDR2 YYEEEE. This CDR3 spans 16 amino acids. V lost 4 bases to trimming and J lost 3 bases; unmatched junction nucleotides: 11. The CDR3 DNA reads TGTGCCAGCAGCCCTAGGACAGGCAGAGAAACAGATACGCAGTATTTT. Translating it yields CASSPRTGRETDTQYF.

The genes are TRBV5-6 and TRBJ1-6; D unclear. Germline assignment: CDR1 SGHDT and CDR2 YYEEEE. Trimming stripped 2 bases from V and 10 bases from J, with 10 bases between. The CDR3 length is 13 residues. The DNA of the CDR3 is TGTGCCAGCAGCTTCTCGGGAGACTCACCCCTCCACTTT. It encodes CASSFSGDSPLHF.

The V and J genes are TRBV4-2 and TRBJ2-3; 9 bases map to TRBD2. Germline V lookup: CDR1 LGHNA, CDR2 YNFKEQ. The J segment lost 0 bases and the V segment lost 4 bases, leaving 5 bases of the junction unmatched. The CDR3 consists of 16 residues. CDR3 nucleotides: TGTGCCAGCAGCCCCCGGACTAGCGACAGCACAGATACGCAGTATTTT. This encodes CASSPRTSDSTDTQYF.

The V and J genes are TRBV18 and TRBJ1-1; 10 bases are shared with TRBD1. The CDR3 sequence is 14 residues long. J was trimmed by 6 bases and V by 6 bases; bases with no gene match: 7. Germline V lookup: CDR1 KGHSH, CDR2 LQKENI. The CDR3 bases are TGTGCCAGCTCTCTTGAGACAGGGGGCTCTGAAGCTTTCTTT. This gives the protein CASSLETGGSEAFF.

The chain combines TRBV4-1 with TRBJ2-7, with TRBD2 as a possible D gene (5 bases). V gave up 3 bases and J gave up 3 bases, with 9 bases separating them. The length of the CDR3 is 13 residues. Germline CDR1 MGHRA, CDR2 YSYEKL. The CDR3 is CASSHGLGYEQYF. The DNA for the CDR3 is TGCGCCAGCAGCCACGGACTTGGCTACGAGCAGTACTTC.

The chain uses TRBV6-1 and TRBJ1-5, with unresolved D. The V and J ends lost 3 bases and 0 bases respectively, with 9 bases between them. The CDR3 length is 15 residues. CDR1 MNHNS and CDR2 SASEGT come from the germline V gene. The CDR3 DNA is TGTGCCAGCAGTGACATCTATTATAGCAATCAGCCCCAGCATTTT. This translates into CASSDIYYSNQPQHF.

The J gene is TRBJ2-1, the V gene TRBV7-6, with 12 bases aligning to TRBD2. This CDR3 spans 16 amino acids. Germline V CDR1 and CDR2: SGHVS, FNYEAQ. J gave up 4 bases and V 5 bases, and 6 bases lay outside the gene matches. This chain's CDR3 is CASSPRLAGEYNEQFF. CDR3 bases: TGTGCCAGCAGCCCCCGACTAGCGGGAGAATACAATGAGCAGTTCTTC.

The chain links TRBV5-1 to TRBJ2-2; D might be TRBD2 (7 bases). Germline-derived CDR1 and CDR2 are SGHRS and YFSETQ. The V and J ends lost 4 bases and 5 bases respectively, with 18 bases between them. The CDR3 length is 16 residues. The DNA of the CDR3 is TGCGCCAGCAGCCTTCAGGGGCTGGGGGGGACCGGGGAGCTGTTTTTT. Its translation is CASSLQGLGGTGELFF.

This clone was seen a handful of times. The chain couples TRBV5-6 to TRBJ2-5, with a possible D match to TRBD2 (6 bases). The V end was cut by 0 bases, the J end by 5 bases, with 11 bases between. The V gene's germline CDR1 is SGHDT and CDR2 YYEEEE. This CDR3 contains 14 residues. CDR3 in DNA: TGTGCCAGCAGCTTGGAAGGCGGGGAGGAGACCCAGTACTTC. This codes for CASSLEGGEETQYF. The full variable domain, rest sourced from reference TRBV5-6 and TRBJ2-5, is DAGVTQSPTHLIKTRGQQVTLRCSPKSGHDTVSWYQQALGQGPQFIFQYYEEEERQRGNFPDRFSGHQFPNYSSELNVNALLLGDSALYLCASSLEGGEETQYFGPGTRLLVL.

The chain employs TRBV2 and TRBJ2-2; a possible D gene is TRBD2 (6 bases). This CDR3 is built from 13 residues. CDR1 is SNHLY, CDR2 FYNNEI, per germline. V was pared by 8 bases and J by 5 bases, with 12 bases between. CDR3 amino acids: CASLRLETGELFF. For the CDR3, the DNA is TGTGCCAGCTTGCGACTAGAGACCGGGGAGCTGTTTTTT.

V usage is TRBV27 and J usage is TRBJ2-1, with 9 bases matching TRBD2. The CDR3 has 18 amino acids. In germline, CDR1 is MNHEY, CDR2 SMNVEV (reference sequence). The V gene end was trimmed by 6 bases and the J gene end by 2 bases; junction bases not matched to a gene: 14. The CDR3 reads CASSVSGSPHNTYNEQFF. CDR3 nucleotides: TGTGCCAGCAGCGTTAGCGGGAGCCCCCATAATACCTACAATGAGCAGTTCTTC.

The V call is TRBV14, the J call TRBJ1-1; TRBD1 might be the D (5 bases). CDR3 length: 13 residues. V lost 3 bases and J 5 bases, leaving 10 bases between the germline ends. Germline CDR1 and CDR2: SGHDN and FVKESK. CDR3 loop: CASSQLGGTEAFF. In DNA form, the CDR3 reads TGTGCCAGCAGCCAGTTGGGGGGAACTGAAGCTTTCTTT.

The gene calls are TRBV24-1 and TRBJ2-1, with 8 bases identical to TRBD1. V gave up 3 bases and J gave up 5 bases; unmatched junction bases: 8. The CDR3 runs 16 residues. Germline V gene data show CDR1 as KGHDR and CDR2 as SFDVKD. The DNA for the CDR3 is TGTGCCACCAGTGATCAAACAGGGGGTATCGACAATGAGCAGTTCTTC. This encodes CATSDQTGGIDNEQFF.

The chain carries TRBV18 and TRBJ1-4; D ambiguous. This CDR3 region has 18 residues. The germline gives CDR1 KGHSH, CDR2 LQKENI. V shed 5 bases and J shed 2 bases, with 21 bases lying between them. The CDR3 sequence is CASSKGPGNQWTNEKLFF. CDR3 nucleotide sequence: TGTGCCAGCTCAAAAGGTCCGGGGAACCAGTGGACTAATGAAAAACTGTTTTTT.

The chain carries TRBV14 and TRBJ2-7; D possibly corresponds to TRBD2 (6 bases). Trimming took off 0 bases at V and 6 bases at J, with 15 bases between the two ends. Germline CDR1 reads SGHDN; CDR2 reads FVKESK. This CDR3 has 15 residues. The CDR3 DNA reads as TGTGCCAGCAGCCAAGATTGGGACTCTAAGGTCGAGCAGTACTTC. It specifies CASSQDWDSKVEQYF.

This clone was detected a few times. The V gene is TRBV5-6, the J gene TRBJ2-7; D is unresolved. Between the trimmed V and J ends, which lost 2 bases and 1 base, there was a span of 7 bases. The CDR3 consists of 13 residues. The germline gives CDR1 SGHDT, CDR2 YYEEEE. The CDR3 nucleotides are TGTGCCAGCAGCTTTGGGCAGTCCTACGAGCAGTACGTC. Its protein is CASSFGQSYEQYV.

V gene TRBV29-1 combines with J gene TRBJ1-1; TRBD1 matches at 8 bases. Germline CDR1 is SQVTM and CDR2 is ANQGSEA. V gave up 6 bases and J gave up 1 base; unmatched junction bases: 4. The CDR3 covers 13 residues. CDR3 nucleotide sequence: TGCAGCGTGACCGGGACAGGGAACACTGAAGCTTTCTTT. Amino acid sequence: CSVTGTGNTEAFF.

The chain is built from TRBV15 and TRBJ2-1, with 7 bases that match TRBD2. Unmatched junction bases numbered 5, after V lost 3 bases and J lost 3 bases. Per the germline V gene, CDR1 is LNHNV and CDR2 is YYDKDF (reference sequence). The CDR3 extends over 15 amino acids. CDR3 protein: CATSRRERDYNEQFF. The CDR3 region has the DNA TGTGCCACCAGCAGGCGGGAGCGGGACTACAATGAGCAGTTCTTC. Using reference TRBV15 and TRBJ2-1 for the parts outside the CDR3, the full variable domain is DAMVIQNPRYQVTQFGKPVTLSCSQTLNHNVMYWYQQKSSQAPKLLFHYYDKDFNNEADTPDNFQSRRPNTSFCFLDIRSPGLGDTAMYLCATSRRERDYNEQFFGPGTRLTVL.

J is TRBJ2-2 and V is TRBV5-1, with 9 bases identical to TRBD2. Germline assignment: CDR1 SGHRS and CDR2 YFSETQ. V lost 4 bases to trimming and J lost 1 base; unmatched junction nucleotides: 2. The CDR3 has 15 amino acids. In nucleotides, the CDR3 is TGCGCCAGCAGCCCTAGCGGGGAGAACACCGGGGAGCTGTTTTTT. Translated: CASSPSGENTGELFF.

With regard to this clone: Other DNA sequences in the same sample also yield this CDR3. Here the CDR3 reads CASRPDSNQPQHF. In DNA form, the CDR3 reads TGTGCCAGCAGACCAGATAGCAATCAGCCCCAGCATTTT. V usage is TRBV12-3 or TRBV12-4 and J usage is TRBJ1-5; no clear D. The CDR3 length is 13 residues. The V end lost 6 bases, the J end lost 0 bases, and 6 bases lay between the germline ends.

The genes are TRBV28 and TRBJ1-3; the D gene is possibly TRBD1 (5 bases). The CDR3 contains 13 residues. With 4 bases removed from V and 9 bases from J, the gap between germline ends came to 13 bases. In germline, CDR1 is MDHEN, CDR2 SYDVKM. The CDR3 DNA reads TGTGCCAGCAGTTCGGGACTGTTTGGCACCATATATTTT. Translation: CASSSGLFGTIYF.